Included here is one TCR beta chain sequence, with context. Authors' methods: Nucleated cell number was recorded as an estimate derived from reference gene primer amplification. TCRdb keeps only in-frame clones here, not all; method: immunoSEQ multiplex PCR. The V and J calls and clone size are taken from that table; D and trimming were inferred from the DNA. The sample gives about 61,000 clones, 75% to 90% of which show up once; around 13% is in the top ten. This record belongs to a study of blood T cell repertoires in COVID-19. From germline, CDR1 is SQVTM and CDR2 ANQGSEA. Between the trimmed V and J ends, which lost 1 base and 5 bases, there was a span of 17 bases. The CDR3 totals 15 residues.

The V and J genes are TRBV29-1 and TRBJ1-1, with D maybe TRBD1 (5 bases). The TCR sequence derives from a human donor in a cohort sampled during active COVID-19. Source material: peripheral blood. DNA of the CDR3: TGCAGCGTTGAAGTTCACCCGGGGGGGTGGACTGAAGCTTTCTTT. The encoded protein is CSVEVHPGGWTEAFF.